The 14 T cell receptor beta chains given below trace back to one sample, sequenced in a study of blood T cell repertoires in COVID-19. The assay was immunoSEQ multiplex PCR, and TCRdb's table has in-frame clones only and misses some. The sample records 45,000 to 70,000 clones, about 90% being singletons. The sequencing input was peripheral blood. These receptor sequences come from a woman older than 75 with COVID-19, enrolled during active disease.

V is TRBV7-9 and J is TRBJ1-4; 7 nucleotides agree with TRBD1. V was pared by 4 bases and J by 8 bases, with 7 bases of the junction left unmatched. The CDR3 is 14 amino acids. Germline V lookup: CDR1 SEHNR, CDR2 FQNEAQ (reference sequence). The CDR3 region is CASSSTGVGEKLFF. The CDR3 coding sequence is TGTGCCAGCAGCTCCACAGGGGTTGGGGAAAAACTGTTTTTT. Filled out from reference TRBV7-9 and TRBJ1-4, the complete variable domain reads DTGVSQNPRHKITKRGQNVTFRCDPISEHNRLYWYRQTLGQGPEFLTYFQNEAQLEKSRLLSDRFSAERPKGSFSTLEIQRTEQGDSAMYLCASSSTGVGEKLFFGSGTQLSVL.

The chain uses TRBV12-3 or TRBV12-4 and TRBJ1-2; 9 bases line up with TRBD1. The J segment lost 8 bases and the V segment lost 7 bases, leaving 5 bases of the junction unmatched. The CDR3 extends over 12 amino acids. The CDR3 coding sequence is TGTGCCAGCAAAACAGGGGGCCGAGGCTACACCTTC. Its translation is CASKTGGRGYTF.

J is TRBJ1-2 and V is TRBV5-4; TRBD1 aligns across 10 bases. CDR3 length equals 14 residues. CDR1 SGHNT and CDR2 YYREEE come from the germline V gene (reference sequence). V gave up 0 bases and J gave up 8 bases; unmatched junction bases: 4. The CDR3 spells CASSLGQGAEGYTF. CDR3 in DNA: TGTGCCAGCAGCTTGGGACAGGGGGCAGAAGGCTACACCTTC.

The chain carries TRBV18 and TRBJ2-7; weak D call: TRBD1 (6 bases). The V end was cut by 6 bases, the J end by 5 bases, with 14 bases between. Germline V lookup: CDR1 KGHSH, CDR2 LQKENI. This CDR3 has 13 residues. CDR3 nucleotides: TGTGCCAGCTCGAGGGACCGACAGGACGAGCAGTACTTC. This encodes CASSRDRQDEQYF.

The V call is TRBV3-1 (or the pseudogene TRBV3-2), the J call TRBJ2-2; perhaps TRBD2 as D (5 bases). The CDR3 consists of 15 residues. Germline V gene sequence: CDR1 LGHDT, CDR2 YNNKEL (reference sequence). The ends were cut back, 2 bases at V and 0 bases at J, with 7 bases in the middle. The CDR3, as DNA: TGTGCCAGCAGCCAACACGGGGCGAACACCGGGGAGCTGTTTTTT. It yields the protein CASSQHGANTGELFF.

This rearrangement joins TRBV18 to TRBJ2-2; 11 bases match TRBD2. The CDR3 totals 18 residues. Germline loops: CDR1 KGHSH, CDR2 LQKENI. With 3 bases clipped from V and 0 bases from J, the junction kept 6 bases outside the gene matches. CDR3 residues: CASSPQLAGVTNTGELFF. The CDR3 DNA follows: TGTGCCAGCTCACCGCAACTAGCGGGGGTAACGAACACCGGGGAGCTGTTTTTT.

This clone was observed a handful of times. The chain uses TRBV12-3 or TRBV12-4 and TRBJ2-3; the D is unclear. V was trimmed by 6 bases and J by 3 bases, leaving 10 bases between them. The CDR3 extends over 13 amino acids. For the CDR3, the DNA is TGTGCCAGCAGACAGACACTGACAGATACGCAGTATTTT. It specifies CASRQTLTDTQYF.

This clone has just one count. The CDR3 protein is CASSRKTGFNEQFF. The CDR3 nucleotides read TGTGCCAGCAGCCGAAAGACAGGGTTCAATGAGCAGTTCTTC. The chain uses TRBV3-1 (or the pseudogene TRBV3-2) and TRBJ2-1; TRBD1 agrees at 7 bases. The germline V gene has CDR1 LGHDT and CDR2 YNNKEL (reference sequence). V lost 4 bases to trimming and J lost 6 bases; unmatched junction nucleotides: 6. The CDR3 runs 14 residues.

The CDR3 DNA sequence: TGTGCCAGCAGCTCCGCCGCTCCGGGACAGGATAGCTACACCTTC. This translates into CASSSAAPGQDSYTF. V and J are TRBV6-5 and TRBJ1-2; 8 positions agree with TRBD1. This CDR3 is built from 15 residues. The V gene's germline CDR1 is MNHEY and CDR2 SVGAGI. With 6 bases clipped from V and 9 bases from J, the junction kept 15 bases outside the gene matches.

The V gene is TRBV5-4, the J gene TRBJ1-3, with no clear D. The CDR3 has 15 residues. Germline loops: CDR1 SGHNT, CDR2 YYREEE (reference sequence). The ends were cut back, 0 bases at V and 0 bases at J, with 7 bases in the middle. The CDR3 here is CASSLGPSSGNTIYF. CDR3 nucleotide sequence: TGTGCCAGCAGCTTGGGTCCCTCCTCTGGAAACACCATATATTTT.

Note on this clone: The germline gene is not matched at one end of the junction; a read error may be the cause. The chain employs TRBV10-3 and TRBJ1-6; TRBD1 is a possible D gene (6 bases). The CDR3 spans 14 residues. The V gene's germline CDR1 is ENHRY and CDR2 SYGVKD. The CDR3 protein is CATSAIGGGSPLHF. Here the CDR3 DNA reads TGTGCCACCAGTGCGATAGGGGGAGGGTCACCCCTCCACTTT.

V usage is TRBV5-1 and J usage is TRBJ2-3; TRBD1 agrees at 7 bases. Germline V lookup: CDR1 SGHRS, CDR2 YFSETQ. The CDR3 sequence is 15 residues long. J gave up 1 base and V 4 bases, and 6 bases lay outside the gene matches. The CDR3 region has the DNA TGCGCCAGCAGCATAGGACAGGAGGGCACAGATACGCAGTATTTT. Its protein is CASSIGQEGTDTQYF.

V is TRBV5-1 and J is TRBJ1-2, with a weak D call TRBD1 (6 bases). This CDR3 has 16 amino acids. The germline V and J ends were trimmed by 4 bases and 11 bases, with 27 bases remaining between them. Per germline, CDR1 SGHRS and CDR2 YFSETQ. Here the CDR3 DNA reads TGCGCCAGCAGCCGGGGTAGTACAGGGACGGTGGAGAAGTACACCTTC. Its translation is CASSRGSTGTVEKYTF.

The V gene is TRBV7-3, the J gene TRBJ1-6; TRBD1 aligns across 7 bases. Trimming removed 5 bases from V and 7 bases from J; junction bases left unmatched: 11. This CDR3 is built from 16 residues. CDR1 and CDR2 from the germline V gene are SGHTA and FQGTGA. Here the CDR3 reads CASSATGAFGNSPLHF. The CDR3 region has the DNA TGTGCCAGCAGCGCCACAGGGGCCTTCGGGAATTCACCCCTCCACTTT.